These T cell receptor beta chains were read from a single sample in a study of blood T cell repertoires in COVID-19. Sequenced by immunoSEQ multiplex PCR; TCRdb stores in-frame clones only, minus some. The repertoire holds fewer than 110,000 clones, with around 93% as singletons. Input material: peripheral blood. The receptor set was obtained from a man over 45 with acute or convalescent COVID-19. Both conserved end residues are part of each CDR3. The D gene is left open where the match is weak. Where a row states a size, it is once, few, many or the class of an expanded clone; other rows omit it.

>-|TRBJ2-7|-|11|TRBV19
CASSSSYEQYF
TGTGCCAGTAGTTCGTCCTACGAGCAGTACTTC
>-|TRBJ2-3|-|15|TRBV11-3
CASSSFERGTDTQYF
TGTGCCAGCAGCTCCTTTGAGCGGGGCACAGATACGCAGTATTTT
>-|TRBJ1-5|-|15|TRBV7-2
CASSLVPGSRQPQHF
TGTGCCAGCAGCTTAGTTCCGGGTTCACGGCAGCCCCAGCATTTT
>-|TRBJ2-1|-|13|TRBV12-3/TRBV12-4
CASSLQGSNEQFF
TGTGCCAGCAGTTTACAGGGTTCCAATGAGCAGTTCTTC
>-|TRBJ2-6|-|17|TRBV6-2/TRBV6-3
CASSYKRVGPGANVLTF
TGTGCCAGCAGTTACAAGCGCGTTGGTCCTGGGGCCAACGTCCTGACTTTC
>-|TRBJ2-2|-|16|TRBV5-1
CASSLDGGASTGELFF
TGCGCCAGCAGCTTGGATGGGGGCGCGAGCACCGGGGAGCTGTTTTTT
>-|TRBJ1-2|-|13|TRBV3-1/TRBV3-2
CASSLGLRDGYTF
TGTGCCAGCAGCTTAGGACTGAGGGATGGCTACACCTTC
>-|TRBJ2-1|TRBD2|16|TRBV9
CASSVQAGRSYNEQFF
TGTGCCAGCAGCGTACAAGCGGGACGCTCCTACAATGAGCAGTTCTTC
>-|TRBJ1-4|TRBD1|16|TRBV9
CASSGGQAATNEKLFF
TGTGCCAGCAGCGGTGGACAGGCTGCAACTAATGAAAAACTGTTTTTT
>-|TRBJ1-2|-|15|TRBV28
CASTLVVKGGRGYTF
TGTGCCAGCACCCTGGTAGTAAAGGGAGGAAGAGGCTACACCTTC
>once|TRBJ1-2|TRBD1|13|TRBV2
CASSEWSGQGYTF
TGTGCCAGCAGTGAATGGTCGGGACAGGGCTACACCTTC
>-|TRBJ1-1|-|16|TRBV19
CASMGFAAGENSEAFF
TGTGCCAGTATGGGCTTTGCTGCTGGGGAGAACAGTGAAGCTTTCTTT
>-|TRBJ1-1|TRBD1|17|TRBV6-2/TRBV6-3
CASSYSIWTGENTEAFF
TGTGCCAGCAGTTACTCTATTTGGACAGGGGAGAACACTGAAGCTTTCTTT